Below are 20 T cell receptor beta chains sequenced from a single sample in a study of T cell repertoires in cytomegalovirus infection. In TCRdb, the reads were re-called with MiXCR into one record per CDR3 protein. The table has over 25,000 distinct CDR3 sequences, approximately 18% seen once. No antigens are known for them. The sequencing here drew on CD8+ T cells from cultured PBMCs, taken from culture after CMV antigen stimulation. Receptor source: a human donor in good health (CMV status not recorded). Some clones in this sample may be carry-over from other donors' samples.

There are a few counts of this clonotype. The chain couples TRBV7-6 to TRBJ2-1; D is unresolved. Trimming took 6 bases from V and 0 from J, leaving 15 bases between them. The CDR3 contains 16 residues. Germline V gene data show CDR1 as SGHVS and CDR2 as FNYEAQ. CDR3 nucleotide sequence: TGTGCCAGCAGTCCCCGCTTGGGAAGCTCCTACAATGAGCAGTTCTTC. Translated: CASSPRLGSSYNEQFF.

The chain is built from TRBV19 and TRBJ1-2, with 9 bases fitting TRBD1. Per germline, CDR1 LNHDA and CDR2 SQIVND (reference sequence). The CDR3 extends over 12 amino acids. Trimming at V came to 6 bases and at J to 8 bases, leaving 4 bases not matched to a gene. The chain's CDR3 is CASRDRGLGYTF. In nucleotides, the CDR3 is TGTGCCAGTAGGGACAGGGGCTTGGGCTACACCTTC.

This clonotype was counted between two and nine times. The V and J genes are TRBV12-3 or TRBV12-4 and TRBJ1-5; 9 bases match TRBD1. The CDR3 loop spans 15 amino acids. The trim removed 4 bases at V and 4 bases at J, leaving 5 bases unmatched. CDR3 loop: CASSYGGTGNQPQHF. DNA for the CDR3: TGTGCCAGCAGTTACGGGGGGACAGGGAATCAGCCCCAGCATTTT.

This clonotype was seen only a few times. This chain uses TRBV6-5 with TRBJ2-4; 8 bases map to TRBD1. This CDR3 spans 16 amino acids. Unmatched junction bases numbered 9, after V lost 7 bases and J lost 1 base. CDR1 and CDR2 from the germline V gene are MNHEY and SVGAGI. CDR3 region: CASKRGTGRAKNIQYF. CDR3 coding DNA: TGTGCCAGCAAACGCGGGACAGGACGCGCCAAAAACATTCAGTACTTC.

The chain combines TRBV7-2 with TRBJ2-7; TRBD1 matches at 8 bases. The CDR3 spans 14 residues. J was trimmed by 2 bases and V by 5 bases; bases with no gene match: 5. Germline CDR1 reads SGHTA; CDR2 reads FQGNSA. CDR3 in amino acids: CASSNGQGAYEQYF. CDR3 DNA: TGTGCCAGCAGCAACGGACAGGGCGCCTACGAGCAGTACTTC. The entire variable domain, with the rest obtained from reference TRBV7-2 and TRBJ2-7, is as follows: GAGVSQSPSNKVTEKGKDVELRCDPISGHTALYWYRQSLGQGLEFLIYFQGNSAPDKSGLPSDRFSAERTGGSVSTLTIQRTQQEDSAVYLCASSNGQGAYEQYFGPGTRLTVT.

In this sample, this clonotype turned up many times. The genes are TRBV7-2 and TRBJ2-5; 7 bases are shared with TRBD2. Germline V CDR1 and CDR2: SGHTA, FQGNSA. The CDR3 sequence is 15 residues long. V lost 2 bases, J lost 2 bases, and 5 bases stayed unmatched. The CDR3 bases are TGTGCCAGCAGCTTAAACGGGGGGAAACAAGAGACCCAGTACTTC. Its translation: CASSLNGGKQETQYF.

The V call is TRBV7-2, the J call TRBJ2-1; 10 positions agree with TRBD2. The J segment lost 7 bases and the V segment lost 5 bases, leaving 11 bases of the junction unmatched. The germline gives CDR1 SGHTA, CDR2 FQGNSA. The CDR3 sequence is 16 residues long. As DNA, the CDR3 is TGTGCCAGCAGCCAACCCTTAGCGGGAGGTCCAAATGAGCAGTTCTTC. Translation gives CASSQPLAGGPNEQFF.

V and J are TRBV7-2 and TRBJ2-7, with TRBD2 identical over 7 bases. V gave up 5 bases and J gave up 3 bases; unmatched junction bases: 7. CDR3 size: 14 residues. The V gene's germline CDR1 is SGHTA and CDR2 FQGNSA. CDR3 bases: TGTGCCAGCAGCCCGGGACTACAATTCTACGAGCAGTACTTC. Protein product: CASSPGLQFYEQYF.

This clonotype was seen many times. The rearrangement joins TRBV12-3 or TRBV12-4 to TRBJ1-1; D is ambiguous. The V end lost 8 bases, the J end lost 4 bases, and 14 bases lay between the germline ends. This CDR3 has 13 residues. For the CDR3, the DNA is TGTGCCAGCTCCCTAGCCAGTAGCACTGAAGCTTTCTTT. Its translation: CASSLASSTEAFF.

This clonotype was counted only a few times. This chain joins TRBV6-6 and TRBJ2-4, with 8 nucleotides matching TRBD1. The CDR3 spans 13 residues. Per germline, CDR1 MNHNY and CDR2 SVGAGI (reference sequence). The V gene end was trimmed by 5 bases and the J gene end by 8 bases; junction bases not matched to a gene: 5. The CDR3 sequence is CASSPGQGHIQYF. As DNA, the CDR3 is TGTGCCAGCAGTCCTGGACAGGGCCACATTCAGTACTTC.

This clonotype turned up a few times. Lacking the conserved final phenylalanine or tryptophan, this CDR3 likely reflects a read error. The DNA is left out, because the CDR3 cannot be placed on it with certainty; the CDR3 is given as TCRdb lists it. CDR3 region: CASSSTGPGRGT. The genes are TRBV19 and TRBJ1-1; the table's D call, TRBD1, has no DNA check behind it. Germline V gene sequence: CDR1 LNHDA, CDR2 SQIVND (reference sequence). The CDR3 totals 12 residues, both ends included.

The chain links TRBV7-3 to TRBJ2-7, with D perhaps TRBD1 (5 bases). Germline V lookup: CDR1 SGHTA, CDR2 FQGTGA. This CDR3 is built from 13 residues. V was cut by 0 bases and J by 3 bases, with 6 bases left in between. CDR3 protein: CASSLTQGYEQYF. The CDR3 nucleotides are TGTGCCAGCAGCTTAACTCAGGGCTACGAGCAGTACTTC.

This clonotype came up a few times. CDR3 loop: CASSYRDNEAFF. DNA for the CDR3: TGTGCCAGCAGCTACCGGGACAATGAAGCTTTCTTT. The chain employs TRBV9 and TRBJ1-1, with a possible D match to TRBD1 (6 bases). Trimming pared 4 bases from V and 7 bases from J, leaving 11 bases between. The CDR3 is made up of 12 amino acids. In germline, CDR1 is SGDLS, CDR2 YYNGEE. Full variable domain (missing parts from reference TRBV9 and TRBJ1-1): DSGVTQTPKHLITATGQRVTLRCSPRSGDLSVYWYQQSLDQGLQFLIQYYNGEERAKGNILERFSAQQFPDLHSELNLSSLELGDSALYFCASSYRDNEAFFGQGTRLTVV.

The J gene is TRBJ2-7, the V gene TRBV27; 7 nucleotides line up with TRBD1. V lost 3 bases, J lost 2 bases, and 4 bases stayed unmatched. The CDR3 has 14 amino acids. Germline loops: CDR1 MNHEY, CDR2 SMNVEV (reference sequence). CDR3 residues: CASSLRGPAYEQYF. In DNA form, the CDR3 reads TGTGCCAGCAGTTTGAGGGGGCCAGCCTACGAGCAGTACTTC.

This clonotype appeared a few times. This rearrangement joins TRBV12-3 or TRBV12-4 to TRBJ2-3; TRBD2 is a possible D gene (6 bases). The CDR3 extends over 15 amino acids. The germline V and J ends were trimmed by 8 bases and 2 bases, with 17 bases remaining between them. The CDR3 sequence is CASAMTGRYTDTQYF. The CDR3 DNA reads as TGTGCCAGCGCGATGACCGGGAGATACACAGATACGCAGTATTTT.

This clonotype was counted between two and nine times. This sequence joins TRBV27 and TRBJ2-1; D is perhaps TRBD2 (5 bases). Germline-derived CDR1 and CDR2 are MNHEY and SMNVEV (reference sequence). CDR3 length: 12 amino acids. Trimming left V 3 bases short and J 10 bases short, with 10 bases between. The CDR3 protein is CASSFEGREQFF. As DNA, the CDR3 is TGTGCCAGCAGTTTTGAGGGAAGGGAGCAGTTCTTC.

This clonotype was seen only a few times. DNA for the CDR3: TGTGCCAGCAGCTCGGGGGATAACGAGCAGTACTTC. Its translation: CASSSGDNEQYF. The chain links TRBV5-6 to TRBJ2-7; maybe TRBD2 (6 bases). V was cut by 3 bases and J by 5 bases, with 9 bases left in between. From germline, CDR1 is SGHDT and CDR2 YYEEEE. The CDR3 contains 12 residues.

The gene calls are TRBV7-6 and TRBJ1-1, with TRBD1 as a possible D gene (5 bases). This CDR3 is built from 12 residues. The V gene's germline CDR1 is SGHVS and CDR2 FNYEAQ. V shed 4 bases and J shed 11 bases, with 14 bases lying between them. CDR3 in amino acids: CASSSSSGEAFF. DNA of the CDR3: TGTGCCAGCAGCTCCAGTTCGGGGGAGGCTTTCTTT.

This clonotype has a handful of counts. The chain joins TRBV7-9 to TRBJ1-1, with D possibly TRBD1 on 5 matching bases. CDR3 size: 12 residues. Trimming pared 5 bases from V and 11 bases from J, leaving 15 bases between. Germline CDR1 is SEHNR and CDR2 is FQNEAQ (reference sequence). The DNA of the CDR3 is TGTGCCAGCAGCCCCTCAGGGTTGGATGCTTTCTTT. The encoded protein is CASSPSGLDAFF. Full variable domain (outside the CDR3, taken from reference TRBV7-9 and TRBJ1-1): DTGVSQNPRHKITKRGQNVTFRCDPISEHNRLYWYRQTLGQGPEFLTYFQNEAQLEKSRLLSDRFSAERPKGSFSTLEIQRTEQGDSAMYLCASSPSGLDAFFGQGTRLTVV.

This clonotype was seen a single time. CDR3 region: CASSLVAGAYEQYF. The CDR3 region has the DNA TGTGCCAGCAGCTTAGTGGCAGGAGCCTACGAGCAGTACTTC. V usage is TRBV7-2 and J usage is TRBJ2-7, with no clear D. Germline lookup yields CDR1 SGHTA and CDR2 FQGNSA. The V gene lost 1 base and the J gene lost 2 bases, with 9 bases spanning the gap. The CDR3 totals 14 residues.